This TCR beta chain was recovered during a study of T-cell reconstitution after alpha-beta-depleted transplantation in children. Germline CDR1 reads SGHNT; CDR2 reads YENEEA. Trimming stripped 5 bases from V and 6 bases from J, with 17 bases between. There are 15 residues in the CDR3. For TCRbeta, the library was prepared with unique molecular identifiers. TCRdb passed the PCR reads through MiXCR, listing each CDR3 protein once. This sample has 600,000 to 700,000 distinct CDR3 sequences; around a sixth occur once, and the top ten carry 1.1%. This clonotype was detected a few times. This specimen consisted of PBMCs from the stem cell graft donor, obtained from the stem cell graft. The chain carries TRBV11-3 and TRBJ2-1; D is uncertain. This receptor was taken from a human donor who donated a stem cell graft to a child with acute myeloid leukemia. The CDR3 reads CASSVQRKLTNEQFF. As DNA, the CDR3 is TGTGCCAGCAGCGTACAGAGGAAGTTGACCAATGAGCAGTTCTTC.